This TCR beta chain was sequenced in a study of CD4 and CD8 cells across lung adenocarcinoma regions. In TCRdb, the PCR reads were re-called with MiXCR into one record per CDR3 protein. The sample lists about 20,000 distinct CDR3 sequences, approximately 52% seen once, with more than 20% in the top ten. CDR3 size: 13 residues. Germline V gene sequence: CDR1 ENHRY, CDR2 SYGVKD. The patients had localized lung adenocarcinoma, a non-small cell subtype. This clonotype was picked up one time. Its ends do not fully match the called genes, so a read error is possible. The chain combines TRBV10-3 with TRBJ2-3; 10 bases map to TRBD2. The sequenced material came from CD8+ T cells from the center of a lung tumor. The TCR was taken from a female donor with lung adenocarcinoma. The CD4 and CD8 labels of this study may be unreliable. The CDR3 sequence: CATLAGWGDKQFF. The CDR3 coding sequence is TGTGCCACACTAGCGGGGTGGGGCGATAAGCAGTTTTTT.